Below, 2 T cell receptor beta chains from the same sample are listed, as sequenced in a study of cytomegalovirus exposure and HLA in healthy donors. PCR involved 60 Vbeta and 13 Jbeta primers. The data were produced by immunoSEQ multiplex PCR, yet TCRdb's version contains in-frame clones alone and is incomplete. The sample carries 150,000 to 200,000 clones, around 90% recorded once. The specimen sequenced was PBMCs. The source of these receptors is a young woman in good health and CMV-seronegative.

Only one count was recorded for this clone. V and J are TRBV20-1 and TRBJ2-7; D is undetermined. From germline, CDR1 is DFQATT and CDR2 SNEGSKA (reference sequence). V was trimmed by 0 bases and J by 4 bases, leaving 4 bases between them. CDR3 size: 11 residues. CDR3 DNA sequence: TGCAGTGCTAGAGATCAATACGAGCAGTACTTC. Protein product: CSARDQYEQYF.

The CDR3 sequence is CATSRDTSGRLVYEQYF. The CDR3 DNA reads TGTGCCACCAGCAGAGATACTAGCGGGAGGTTAGTGTACGAGCAGTACTTC. This sequence joins TRBV15 and TRBJ2-7; 12 nucleotides match TRBD2. The CDR3 is 17 amino acids. The ends lost 0 bases at V and 4 bases at J; junction bases unmatched: 7. CDR1 LNHNV and CDR2 YYDKDF come from the germline V gene (reference sequence).